This is a list of T cell receptor beta chains from one sample in a study of cytomegalovirus exposure and HLA in healthy donors. Profiling relied on immunoSEQ multiplex PCR, and the TCRdb table lists in-frame clones only, not all of them. The sample has 150,000 to 200,000 clones, about 71% seen once; the top ten hold roughly 1.5%. The sequenced material came from PBMCs. The source is a man aged 45-65 years in good health and CMV-seronegative. Both conserved end residues are part of each CDR3. A D gene is named only where the DNA matches it firmly. Only part of the rows carry a size: once, few, many, or a class if the clone is expanded.

v_gene	j_gene	d_gene	abundance	CDR3nt	CDR3aa
TRBV4-3	TRBJ1-2	TRBD1	-	TGCGCCAGCAGCTCTCGGGACAGGGGTATCTATGGCTACACCTTC	CASSSRDRGIYGYTF
TRBV10-2	TRBJ1-2	-	-	TGCGCCAGCAGTGAGGTGCCCCGACTGGACTATGGCTACACCTTC	CASSEVPRLDYGYTF
TRBV28	TRBJ1-6	-	-	TGTGCCAGCAGTTATCCCCTCGGGGAGGGAGGATCACCCCTCCACTTT	CASSYPLGEGGSPLHF
TRBV7-2	TRBJ2-7	TRBD1	-	TGTGCCAGCAGCGGCGGGACAGGGGTCCCTAGGGAGCAGTACTTC	CASSGGTGVPREQYF
TRBV7-2	TRBJ2-1	TRBD2	-	TGTGCCAGCAGCTTCTCTAGCGGGGGGCCCGAGCAGTTCTTC	CASSFSSGGPEQFF
TRBV19	TRBJ2-3	TRBD1	-	TGTGCCAGTAGACGGACAGGCAGCACAGATACGCAGTATTTT	CASRRTGSTDTQYF
TRBV5-1	TRBJ2-7	-	-	TGCGCCAGCAGCTTGGATTGGGGGCTTCGGTACGAGCAGTACTTC	CASSLDWGLRYEQYF
TRBV6-1	TRBJ2-7	TRBD2	-	TGTGCCAGCCCAAGGGTGGCGGGGGGGCCTTACGAGCAGTACTTC	CASPRVAGGPYEQYF
TRBV27	TRBJ1-4	TRBD1	-	TGTGCCAGCAGTTTGGGTGGACAGGGATGGGAAAAACTGTTTTTT	CASSLGGQGWEKLFF
TRBV18	TRBJ1-2	TRBD1	few	TGTGCCAGCACGGGACAGGGGTTGAGAGCTAACTATGGCTACACCTTC	CASTGQGLRANYGYTF
TRBV19	TRBJ2-5	TRBD2	-	TGTGCCAGTAGAAGACTAGCGGGGGGGAAGACCCAGTACTTC	CASRRLAGGKTQYF
TRBV7-2	TRBJ1-6	-	-	TGTGCCAGCAGCTTAGTCGCCGCCGAGAGCTCCTATAATTCACCCCTCCACTTT	CASSLVAAESSYNSPLHF
TRBV10-1	TRBJ2-3	TRBD2	few	TGCGCCAGCAGTAATACTCTAGCGGGCCCCACAGATACGCAGTATTTT	CASSNTLAGPTDTQYF
TRBV28	TRBJ2-2	-	-	TGTGCCAGCAGTTTTATTCAGGGTCCGGGCACCGGGGAGCTGTTTTTT	CASSFIQGPGTGELFF
TRBV7-7	TRBJ2-7	-	-	TGTGCTAGCAGCTTAGGTCAGGGGATCAACGAGCAGTACTTC	CASSLGQGINEQYF
TRBV15	TRBJ1-5	TRBD1	-	TGTGCCACCAGCAGAGTTGGGACAGGGGGCTGGGATCAGCCCCAGCATTTT	CATSRVGTGGWDQPQHF
TRBV7-9	TRBJ2-3	-	-	TGTGCCAGCAGCTTAGGAAACCGGAGCAAGTATTTT	CASSLGNRSKYF
TRBV5-6	TRBJ2-7	TRBD1	-	TGTGCCAGCAGCTCCCCGGGACAGCCCTACGAGCAGTACTTC	CASSSPGQPYEQYF
TRBV11-2	TRBJ2-1	-	-	TGTGCCAGCAGCCCATCCCCTAGTCGGGACACCAATCGGCAGTTCTTC	CASSPSPSRDTNRQFF
TRBV7-2	TRBJ2-5	-	-	TGTGCCAGCCCCTTAAGGGGTCAGGCCAACCAAGAGACCCAGTACTTC	CASPLRGQANQETQYF
TRBV5-5	TRBJ1-6	TRBD1	-	TGTGCCAGCAGCCGATCTGACAGGGACAATTCACCCCTCCACTTT	CASSRSDRDNSPLHF
TRBV5-1	TRBJ2-5	TRBD1	-	TGCGCCAGCAGCCGGATTAACCAGGGGGCTGGGGAGACCCAGTACTTC	CASSRINQGAGETQYF
TRBV5-6	TRBJ2-7	TRBD1	-	TGTGCCAGCAGCACCCTGACAGGGAGATTCCACGAGCAGTACTTC	CASSTLTGRFHEQYF
TRBV7-6	TRBJ1-2	TRBD1	few	TGTGCCAGCAGCTCGGTACAGGGGGCTCGTGGCTACACCTTC	CASSSVQGARGYTF
TRBV10-1	TRBJ1-1	-	few	TGCGCCAGCAGCGGCAGGGAGGCCACTGAAGCTTTCTTT	CASSGREATEAFF
TRBV7-2	TRBJ2-5	-	-	TGTGCCAGCAGCCTATCCGGGACAAGCCAAGAGACCCAGTACTTC	CASSLSGTSQETQYF
TRBV9	TRBJ2-3	TRBD2	-	TGTGCCAGCAGCGTTTTAGCGGGGGGGACAGATACGCAGTATTTT	CASSVLAGGTDTQYF
TRBV9	TRBJ2-7	TRBD2	-	TGTGCCAGCAGCGCAGCGGGGGGCTCATACTACTACGAGCAGTACTTC	CASSAAGGSYYYEQYF
TRBV7-3	TRBJ2-3	TRBD2	-	TGTGCCAGCAGCCGAGGGACTAGCGGAGCCACAGATACGCAGTATTTT	CASSRGTSGATDTQYF
TRBV29-1	TRBJ1-1	-	-	TGCAGCGCCCGATCCCTATTGAACACTGAAGCTTTCTTT	CSARSLLNTEAFF
TRBV4-1	TRBJ1-5	-	few	TGCGCCAGCAGCCAACTGGAGGGGATGGGTCAGCCCCAGCATTTT	CASSQLEGMGQPQHF
TRBV2	TRBJ1-5	-	-	TGTGCCAGCAACAGGGAAAATCAGCCCCAGCATTTT	CASNRENQPQHF
TRBV11-2	TRBJ2-3	-	once	TGTGCCAGCAGCTTAGTTGCAGGGACAGATACGCAGTATTTT	CASSLVAGTDTQYF
TRBV4-3	TRBJ1-5	TRBD1	-	TGCGCCAGCAGCCAAGATGGACAGGTTAATCAGCCCCAGCATTTT	CASSQDGQVNQPQHF
TRBV5-4	TRBJ2-1	TRBD2	few	TGTGCCAGCAGCTTGGCCGGGGGGGTATACAATGAGCAGTTCTTC	CASSLAGGVYNEQFF
TRBV7-9	TRBJ2-7	TRBD1	-	TGTGCCAGCAGCCCCGGACAGGGTCCCTACGAGCAGTACTTC	CASSPGQGPYEQYF
TRBV6-1	TRBJ1-4	-	-	TGTGCCAGCAGCGATGGCGGGGCGGGAGAAAAACTGTTTTTT	CASSDGGAGEKLFF
TRBV25-1	TRBJ2-5	TRBD2	few	TGTGCCAGCAGTGAGCCTAGAGCGGGGGGGCCGGGAGAGACCCAGTACTTC	CASSEPRAGGPGETQYF
TRBV6-1	TRBJ2-7	-	-	TGTGCCAGCAGTGATGACAGACCCTACGAGCAGTACTTC	CASSDDRPYEQYF
TRBV28	TRBJ2-7	TRBD1	-	TGTGCCACCGTAGCAGGGGGCAGGTACGAGCAGTACTTC	CATVAGGRYEQYF
TRBV4-1	TRBJ1-2	TRBD1	-	TGCGCCAGCAGCCAAGCAGGGACAGAAACACATGGCTACACCTTC	CASSQAGTETHGYTF
TRBV10-3	TRBJ1-6	TRBD1	once	TGTGCCATCAGTGAGTCGAAGGGACAGGCCCTCCACTTT	CAISESKGQALHF
TRBV5-1	TRBJ1-1	TRBD1	-	TGCGCCAGCACTTCCGGGACAGCGAACACTGAAGCTTTCTTT	CASTSGTANTEAFF
TRBV19	TRBJ1-2	-	-	TGTGCCAGTAGTTCCCCCGGGAGCCCAGAGGACTATGGCTACACCTTC	CASSSPGSPEDYGYTF
TRBV5-1	TRBJ1-1	-	-	TGCGCCAGCAGCTTGCAGGGAATGAACACTGAAGCTTTCTTT	CASSLQGMNTEAFF
TRBV11-2	TRBJ2-7	TRBD2	-	TGTGCCAGCAGCTTGACGGGGGGGGCGGGGGAGCAGTACTTC	CASSLTGGAGEQYF
TRBV6-5	TRBJ1-1	TRBD1	few	TGTGCCAGCAGTTACTCGCCGGGACAGGGGTTTTCTCGAGCTTTCTTT	CASSYSPGQGFSRAFF
TRBV28	TRBJ2-7	TRBD1	once	TGTGCCAGCAGTTTACCACAGGGGGCCGAGCAGTACTTC	CASSLPQGAEQYF
TRBV5-1	TRBJ2-3	TRBD2	-	TGCGCCAGCAGCTCGACTAGCGGGGGCCCTAGCACAGATACGCAGTATTTT	CASSSTSGGPSTDTQYF